This T cell receptor (delta chain) was obtained from a study of Vδ1+ human thymocytes. Findings and limits, study-wide: Thymic TRG and TRD repertoires appeared highly polyclonal, with Gaussian CDR3 length distributions.

Trimming removed 2 bases from V and 8 bases from J, with 18 bases in between. Looked up from germline, CDR1 is TSWWSYY and CDR2 is QGS. This CDR3 has 15 amino acids. On this clone: No antigen is known for it.

Sequences come from RNA converted to cDNA by reverse transcription. Pooled V-gene forward primers with one constant-region reverse primer generated the CDR3 amplicons by multiplex PCR. TCRdb reapplied CATT to the multiplex PCR reads. Of 23,000 or so delta-chain clones in the sample, about 7% were seen once. Between about 96% and 99.6% of sorted thymocytes were Vdelta1+. The rearrangement links TRDV1 to TRDJ1; D is unresolved. This clonotype was sampled from a girl under three years old who had congenital heart surgery. Material for sequencing was Vdelta1+ gamma-delta thymocytes from the thymus. Subset in this sample: FACS-sorted CD3+ TCRalphabeta- TCRVdelta1+ TCRVdelta2- thymocytes. CDR3 loop: CALGESSRSPGKLIF. DNA of the CDR3: TGTGCTCTTGGGGAATCCTCCCGATCGCCCGGGAAACTCATCTTT.